This record covers a single T cell receptor (beta chain). Its antigen is not known. The authors reverse transcribed all of the isolated RNA, so sequencing captured expressed TCRB transcripts. Measured with immunoSEQ multiplex PCR; TCRdb has only the in-frame clones, and not every one. The table lists 500,000 to 650,000 clones, around 12% of them singletons. This entry is derived from a study of beta chain features in type 1 diabetes. Study observations and caveats: A moderate, significant TCRB CDR3 shortening appeared in type 1 diabetes across four CD4+ subsets.

Every participating donor gave one draw, a heparinised blood sample averaging about 100 mL. Sorted populations all exceeded 98% purity. Input material: naive CD4+ T cells from blood. This TCR was recovered from a man between 25 and 39 years old with type 1 diabetes.

The CDR3: CATSLDRGISPLHF. The DNA for the CDR3 is TGTGCCACCAGCTTAGACAGGGGTATTTCACCCCTCCACTTT. The V and J genes are TRBV15 and TRBJ1-6; 8 nucleotides match TRBD1. There are 14 residues in the CDR3. Germline-derived CDR1 and CDR2 are LNHNV and YYDKDF (reference sequence). Trimming cost V 5 bases and J 9 bases; bases outside gene matches: 6.